The 19 T cell receptor beta chains given below trace back to one sample, sequenced in a study of long-term antiretroviral therapy in people with HIV. Sequencing used immunoSEQ v3.0 at survey level. Profiled with immunoSEQ multiplex PCR; TCRdb holds only in-frame clones, not every one. The data contain some 30,000 clones, 94% of them seen just once; the ten biggest clones take up roughly 2.5%. The specimen was unsorted PBMCs, collected around 7.4 years after starting antiretroviral therapy. The origin of the receptors is a man aged 50 or older with HIV.

The chain couples TRBV5-4 to TRBJ2-5; tentatively, D is TRBD1 (5 bases). The V gene's germline CDR1 is SGHNT and CDR2 YYREEE (reference sequence). The CDR3 runs to 14 residues. The V end lost 1 base, the J end lost 3 bases, and 10 bases lay between the germline ends. The CDR3 sequence: CASSLRGLEETQYF. The CDR3 region has the DNA TGTGCCAGCAGCTTGAGGGGCCTTGAAGAGACCCAGTACTTC.

CDR3 DNA: TGTGCCAGCAGGGCCAGCGGGGGGCCCTACGAGCAGTACTTC. This translates into CASRASGGPYEQYF. The chain combines TRBV2 with TRBJ2-7, with TRBD2 matching 9 bases. The V gene end was trimmed by 6 bases and the J gene end by 2 bases; junction bases not matched to a gene: 5. CDR3 length equals 14 residues. Germline values: CDR1 SNHLY, CDR2 FYNNEI.

V gene TRBV9 combines with J gene TRBJ1-3, with TRBD1 as a possible D gene (5 bases). Germline V lookup: CDR1 SGDLS, CDR2 YYNGEE. V lost 5 bases and J 2 bases, leaving 8 bases between the germline ends. This CDR3 contains 13 residues. CDR3 DNA sequence: TGTGCCAGCAGTGCGGACACTGGAAACACCATATATTTT. Translation gives CASSADTGNTIYF.

V usage is TRBV4-1 and J usage is TRBJ2-2, with D unclear. The CDR3 totals 13 residues. V lost 3 bases, J lost 5 bases, and 7 bases lay in between. Germline CDR1 and CDR2: MGHRA and YSYEKL. CDR3 in DNA: TGCGCCAGCAGCCACGAAGTGACCGGGGAGCTGTTTTTT. Translated: CASSHEVTGELFF.

This sequence joins TRBV9 and TRBJ2-3; tentatively, D is TRBD1 (5 bases). The CDR3 sequence is 15 residues long. Trimming removed 5 bases at V and 2 bases at J, with 15 bases between. The germline gives CDR1 SGDLS, CDR2 YYNGEE. CDR3 nucleotides: TGTGCCAGCAGTAAGGGGTCTCTTGCCACAGATACGCAGTATTTT. It encodes CASSKGSLATDTQYF.

The chain links TRBV28 to TRBJ2-3; tentatively, D is TRBD2 (5 bases). Trimming pared 1 base from V and 9 bases from J, leaving 17 bases between. The CDR3 sequence is 15 residues long. CDR1 MDHEN and CDR2 SYDVKM come from the germline V gene. The CDR3 region is CASSLFASHSETQYF. The CDR3 DNA follows: TGTGCCAGCAGTTTATTCGCTAGCCATTCTGAGACGCAGTATTTT.

The V call is TRBV5-6, the J call TRBJ2-7, with D possibly being TRBD1 (6 bases). CDR1 and CDR2 (germline): SGHDT, YYEEEE. The ends were cut back, 2 bases at V and 2 bases at J, with 8 bases in the middle. The CDR3 contains 13 residues. This CDR3 reads CASSLWTAYEQYF. CDR3 DNA sequence: TGTGCCAGCAGCTTATGGACAGCCTACGAGCAGTACTTC.

The chain is built from TRBV21-1 and TRBJ2-3. TRBV21-1 is a listed pseudogene. The length of the CDR3 is 12 residues. The CDR3 loop reads CASSNSTDTQYF. The CDR3 DNA reads TGTGCCAGCAGCAACAGCACAGATACGCAGTATTTT.

This clone was seen a single time. J is TRBJ2-1 and V is TRBV27; D is possibly TRBD1 or TRBD2 (5 bases each). The CDR3 loop spans 15 amino acids. Germline CDR1 reads MNHEY; CDR2 reads SMNVEV (reference sequence). With 7 bases removed from V and 5 bases from J, the gap between germline ends came to 18 bases. CDR3 DNA sequence: TGTGCCAGCACCCCAATAGGGGAGATTCACAATGAGCAGTTCTTC. This encodes CASTPIGEIHNEQFF.

The chain carries TRBV9 and TRBJ2-3; D unclear. V was cut by 3 bases and J by 4 bases, with 12 bases left in between. This CDR3 is built from 14 residues. CDR1 is SGDLS, CDR2 YYNGEE, per germline. DNA of the CDR3: TGTGCCAGCAGCGGCTTCGGTCGAGCAGATACGCAGTATTTT. Translation gives CASSGFGRADTQYF.

The chain has TRBV5-4 and TRBJ2-3, with 8 bases lining up with TRBD2. The CDR3 extends over 14 amino acids. CDR1 is SGHNT, CDR2 YYREEE, per germline (reference sequence). Losses at the gene ends were 4 bases for V and 3 bases for J; bases not matched to a gene: 4. CDR3 residues: CASSPGTRTDTQYF. CDR3 sequence (DNA): TGTGCCAGCAGCCCCGGGACTAGGACAGATACGCAGTATTTT.

CDR3 residues: CASSGEGWDSAYGYTF. CDR3 nucleotide sequence: TGTGCCAGCAGCGGGGAGGGGTGGGACTCAGCCTATGGCTACACCTTC. The chain recombines TRBV7-9 with TRBJ1-2; weak D call: TRBD1 (5 bases). The CDR3 is 16 amino acids. V shed 5 bases and J shed 4 bases, with 20 bases lying between them. Germline lookup yields CDR1 SEHNR and CDR2 FQNEAQ (reference sequence).

The chain links TRBV7-2 to TRBJ2-5; D remains ambiguous. The CDR3 consists of 13 residues. Trimming stripped 1 base from V and 9 bases from J, with 12 bases between. Germline CDR1 and CDR2: SGHTA and FQGNSA. CDR3 sequence (DNA): TGTGCCAGCAGCTTAGGGCCAGAACGTTCCCAGTACTTC. This gives the protein CASSLGPERSQYF.

V usage is TRBV7-2 and J usage is TRBJ2-7; 11 bases match TRBD1. The CDR3 totals 16 residues. The V gene's germline CDR1 is SGHTA and CDR2 FQGNSA. The junction had 4 bases not matched to a gene; V was cut back by 0 bases and J by 3 bases. CDR3 DNA sequence: TGTGCCAGCAGCTTAGCTTCGGACAGGGGGCTCTACGAGCAGTACTTC. Amino acid sequence: CASSLASDRGLYEQYF.

The chain couples TRBV29-1 to TRBJ2-7; D is ambiguous. V was pared by 4 bases and J by 2 bases, with 15 bases between. CDR1 and CDR2 (germline): SQVTM, ANQGSEA. The CDR3 consists of 14 residues. The CDR3 DNA is TGCAGCGTTGGGGTTTCGAACCCTCCCTACGAGCAGTACTTC. Translation: CSVGVSNPPYEQYF.

This chain joins TRBV30 and TRBJ1-2; no reliable D call. V gave up 0 bases and J gave up 3 bases, with 8 bases separating them. CDR3 length: 13 residues. Germline values: CDR1 GTSNPN, CDR2 SVGIG (reference sequence). CDR3 sequence: CAWSVDLDYGYTF. In nucleotides, the CDR3 is TGTGCCTGGAGTGTAGACCTAGACTATGGCTACACCTTC.

The CDR3 DNA reads as TGTGCCAGCAGCTTGTTCCAGGGGAAAGATACGCAGTATTTT. Amino acids: CASSLFQGKDTQYF. The chain joins TRBV5-5 to TRBJ2-3, with D possibly TRBD1 on 6 matching bases. Looked up from germline, CDR1 is SGHKS and CDR2 is YYEKEE (reference sequence). CDR3 length: 14 amino acids. V was shortened by 1 base and J by 5 bases, with 11 bases between the two germline ends.

V and J are TRBV6-1 and TRBJ2-2; D is possibly TRBD1 or TRBD2 (6 bases each). CDR1 and CDR2 (germline): MNHNS, SASEGT. There are 17 residues in the CDR3. Trimming removed 3 bases at V and 3 bases at J, with 17 bases between. The DNA for the CDR3 is TGTGCCAGCAGTGACGTACGGGGGCTACGGGACACCGGGGAGCTGTTTTTT. Translating gives CASSDVRGLRDTGELFF.

V gene TRBV2 combines with J gene TRBJ2-1; 9 positions match TRBD2. Trimming removed 7 bases from V and 4 bases from J; junction bases left unmatched: 8. Germline V lookup: CDR1 SNHLY, CDR2 FYNNEI. The CDR3 is made up of 15 amino acids. The CDR3 coding sequence is TGTGCCAGCACCGGTAGTAGCGGGGGATACAATGAGCAGTTCTTC. It yields the protein CASTGSSGGYNEQFF.